The rows below give T cell receptor beta chains drawn from one sample of a study of PD-1 blockade in classical Hodgkin lymphoma. The protocol was immunoSEQ multiplex PCR, while the TCRdb copy is restricted to in-frame clones and leaves out a portion. This sample carries 20,000 to 25,000 clones, about three quarters of them seen once, and the ten largest clones take 15% to 20%. The source was peripheral blood mononuclear cells (PBMCs), collected before the fourth cycle of nivolumab. The receptors were gathered from a human donor with classical Hodgkin lymphoma. CDR3s include the opening cysteine and the closing phenylalanine or tryptophan. Each record gives: clone size, D gene, V gene, J gene, CDR3 protein, CDR3 DNA. The D gene is left open where the match is weak. Clone size is given for some rows only: seen once, a few or many times, or a class if the clone is expanded.

-	TRBD1	TRBV6-1	TRBJ1-5	CASSGPAGTEGLYQPQHF	TGTGCCAGCAGTGGCCCCGCCGGGACAGAGGGACTGTATCAGCCCCAGCATTTT
-	-	TRBV19	TRBJ1-5	CASSGGLLETNQPQHF	TGTGCCAGTAGTGGAGGACTTCTGGAGACAAATCAGCCCCAGCATTTT
-	-	TRBV27	TRBJ2-7	CASRRQHSYEQYF	TGTGCCAGCAGACGACAGCACTCCTACGAGCAGTACTTC
few	-	TRBV4-1	TRBJ2-1	CASSRDFVEQFF	TGCGCCAGCAGCCGGGACTTTGTTGAGCAGTTCTTC
-	-	TRBV29-1	TRBJ2-1	CSVHSNEQFF	TGCAGCGTCCATAGTAATGAGCAGTTCTTC
-	-	TRBV5-5	TRBJ2-5	CASSLGVWETQYF	TGTGCCAGCAGCTTGGGGGTCTGGGAGACCCAGTACTTC
few	TRBD2	TRBV20-1	TRBJ2-1	CSAARREDQFF	TGCAGTGCTGCCCGGCGGGAGGATCAGTTCTTC
-	-	TRBV15	TRBJ1-2	CATSSSHGPYGYTF	TGTGCCACCAGCAGTTCACATGGTCCCTATGGCTACACCTTC
medium-sized	TRBD2	TRBV2	TRBJ2-7	CASSGVGSGSIEQYF	TGTGCCAGCAGTGGCGTTGGTAGCGGGAGTATCGAGCAGTACTTC
-	-	TRBV5-5	TRBJ2-3	CASSWGYTQYF	TGTGCCAGCAGCTGGGGGTATACGCAGTATTTT
few	-	TRBV19	TRBJ2-2	CASSIDRAVEGTGELFF	TGTGCCAGTAGTATAGATCGGGCGGTAGAGGGCACCGGGGAGCTGTTTTTT
-	-	TRBV7-2	TRBJ2-7	CASSLAGGEQYF	TGTGCCAGCAGCTTAGCGGGGGGCGAGCAGTACTTC
-	-	TRBV28	TRBJ2-5	CASSLSSIQETQYF	TGTGCCAGCAGTTTAAGCTCCATCCAAGAGACCCAGTACTTC
-	-	TRBV19	TRBJ2-3	CASSRGYEDTQYF	TGTGCCAGTAGTAGAGGGTATGAAGATACGCAGTATTTT
-	-	TRBV7-8	TRBJ1-5	CASSLAFVAGENQPQHF	TGTGCCAGCAGCTTAGCGTTCGTTGCAGGGGAGAATCAGCCCCAGCATTTT
-	TRBD1	TRBV27	TRBJ1-2	CASSHTGGYGYTF	TGTGCCAGCAGTCACACAGGGGGCTATGGCTACACCTTC
-	TRBD1	TRBV28	TRBJ1-1	CASSWTGGNGGKAFF	TGTGCCAGCAGTTGGACAGGGGGCAATGGTGGGAAAGCTTTCTTT
-	-	TRBV4-1	TRBJ2-7	CASSQDRGYEQYF	TGCGCCAGCAGCCAAGATAGGGGGTACGAGCAGTACTTC
-	-	TRBV6-5	TRBJ1-5	CASRYQGGNQPQHF	TGTGCCAGCAGGTACCAGGGTGGCAATCAGCCCCAGCATTTT
few	TRBD2	TRBV6-5	TRBJ2-7	CASSSWTSSYEQYF	TGTGCCAGCAGTTCCTGGACTAGCTCCTACGAGCAGTACTTC
few	-	TRBV7-6	TRBJ2-6	CASSLEGGSGANVLTF	TGTGCCAGCAGCTTAGAGGGGGGGTCTGGGGCCAACGTCCTGACTTTC
-	-	TRBV15	TRBJ1-4	CATSSGGQGANEKLFF	TGTGCCACCAGCAGTGGAGGGCAGGGTGCTAATGAAAAACTGTTTTTT
-	-	TRBV5-4	TRBJ2-1	CASTPPAVRDNEQFF	TGTGCCAGCACCCCCCCGGCGGTACGGGACAATGAGCAGTTCTTC
-	-	TRBV10-3	TRBJ1-3	CAISEPGDTIYF	TGTGCCATCAGTGAACCGGGAGACACCATATATTTT
-	-	TRBV2	TRBJ1-1	CASSVGRTNTEAFF	TGTGCCAGCAGTGTCGGTCGTACGAACACTGAAGCTTTCTTT
-	TRBD2	TRBV2	TRBJ2-2	CASAMGLAGGAGELFF	TGTGCCAGCGCGATGGGACTAGCGGGAGGAGCCGGGGAGCTGTTTTTT
few	-	TRBV6-5	TRBJ1-3	CASSTGLASGNTIYF	TGTGCCAGCAGTACAGGTTTGGCCTCCGGAAACACCATATATTTT
-	TRBD2	TRBV6-1	TRBJ2-2	CASSESGGPTGELFF	TGTGCCAGCAGTGAAAGCGGGGGTCCCACCGGGGAGCTGTTTTTT
-	-	TRBV15	TRBJ2-3	CATSKTSRVQYF	TGTGCCACCAGCAAAACCTCCCGCGTGCAGTATTTT
-	TRBD2	TRBV5-1	TRBJ2-1	CASGLTSGSYNEQFF	TGCGCCAGCGGATTGACTAGCGGGAGCTACAATGAGCAGTTCTTC
-	-	TRBV6-6	TRBJ2-7	CASSPSTEYWSYEQYF	TGTGCCAGCAGTCCCTCGACCGAGTATTGGTCCTACGAGCAGTACTTC
-	-	TRBV6-1	TRBJ1-5	CASSEHRAGNQPQHF	TGTGCCAGCAGTGAACACAGGGCAGGCAATCAGCCCCAGCATTTT
-	-	TRBV5-4	TRBJ2-5	CASSLAAQETQYF	TGTGCCAGCAGCTTGGCAGCTCAAGAGACCCAGTACTTC
-	TRBD1	TRBV7-9	TRBJ2-7	CASSPGQPGSYEQYF	TGTGCCAGCAGCCCGGGACAGCCAGGGTCCTACGAGCAGTACTTC
-	-	TRBV28	TRBJ1-3	CASSLLTAAPSGNTIYF	TGTGCCAGCAGTTTACTGACGGCGGCCCCCTCTGGAAACACCATATATTTT
-	-	TRBV19	TRBJ2-6	CASSIRRMSSGANVLTF	TGTGCCAGTAGTATTAGGCGGATGAGCTCTGGGGCCAACGTCCTGACTTTC
few	-	TRBV2	TRBJ1-4	CASSAKGHIANEKLFF	TGTGCCAGCAGTGCGAAAGGACACATCGCTAATGAAAAACTGTTTTTT
-	TRBD2	TRBV7-9	TRBJ2-1	CASSLGLAGRSRQFF	TGTGCCAGCAGCTTAGGACTAGCGGGCCGATCGCGGCAGTTCTTC
once	TRBD1	TRBV4-1	TRBJ2-6	CASSRGQGPKSGANVLTF	TGCGCCAGCAGCCGAGGACAGGGCCCAAAATCTGGGGCCAACGTCCTGACTTTC
-	-	TRBV6-6	TRBJ1-5	CASRLDDWGNQPQHF	TGTGCCAGCAGACTCGACGATTGGGGCAATCAGCCCCAGCATTTT
-	TRBD1	TRBV29-1	TRBJ2-1	CSVEWGQGWDSYNEQFF	TGCAGCGTTGAATGGGGACAGGGATGGGACTCCTACAATGAGCAGTTCTTC
-	-	TRBV5-1	TRBJ2-1	CASSLVPGKTYNEQFF	TGCGCCAGCAGCTTGGTTCCAGGGAAAACCTACAATGAGCAGTTCTTC
-	-	TRBV11-2	TRBJ2-7	CASSLDGPGSWTYEQYF	TGTGCCAGCAGCTTAGACGGTCCGGGTAGCTGGACCTACGAGCAGTACTTC
-	-	TRBV2	TRBJ2-7	CASSVDTFEQYF	TGTGCCAGCAGTGTCGACACGTTCGAGCAGTACTTC
-	TRBD1	TRBV2	TRBJ1-2	CASSDNSIPTGSNYGYTF	TGTGCCAGCAGCGATAACAGTATTCCGACAGGGTCAAACTATGGCTACACCTTC
-	TRBD1	TRBV7-9	TRBJ2-1	CASSTGTGWKNEQFF	TGTGCCAGCAGCACGGGGACAGGTTGGAAGAATGAGCAGTTCTTC
-	-	TRBV29-1	TRBJ2-1	CSVEPLQTRSSYNEQFF	TGCAGCGTTGAACCCCTACAGACTAGGAGCTCCTACAATGAGCAGTTCTTC
-	-	TRBV19	TRBJ1-1	CASSIVEYSKAEAFF	TGTGCCAGTAGTATAGTAGAATACTCAAAGGCTGAAGCTTTCTTT
-	TRBD2	TRBV28	TRBJ2-5	CASSWTSRETQYF	TGTGCCAGCAGTTGGACTAGTAGGGAGACCCAGTACTTC